The 15 T cell receptor beta chains presented below share a single source sample, sequenced in a study of blood T cell repertoires in COVID-19. The repertoire was sequenced with immunoSEQ multiplex PCR; TCRdb's copy has only in-frame clones and lacks some. The data hold over 250,000 clones, with 70% to 90% observed a single time. The material sequenced was peripheral blood. These receptors all stem from a woman aged 60-75 years with acute or convalescent COVID-19.

CDR3 sequence reads: CASSGPEVYEQYF. The CDR3 DNA reads as TGTGCCAGCAGTGGCCCCGAAGTCTACGAGCAGTACTTC. J is TRBJ2-7 and V is TRBV28; the D is unclear. Germline V lookup: CDR1 MDHEN, CDR2 SYDVKM. The CDR3 is 13 amino acids. V lost 5 bases to trimming and J lost 3 bases, with 11 bases between them.

The chain recombines TRBV9 with TRBJ2-1, with D possibly being TRBD2 (5 bases). V was trimmed by 3 bases and J by 4 bases, leaving 20 bases between them. The CDR3 is made up of 17 amino acids. Germline CDR1 reads SGDLS; CDR2 reads YYNGEE. DNA for the CDR3: TGTGCCAGCAGCGCCTCGGGCGTGGACTTGGGTTACAATGAGCAGTTCTTC. Amino acid sequence: CASSASGVDLGYNEQFF.

The V call is TRBV24-1, the J call TRBJ1-5; D is ambiguous. The V gene's germline CDR1 is KGHDR and CDR2 SFDVKD. The V gene lost 3 bases and the J gene lost 3 bases, with 11 bases spanning the gap. This CDR3 contains 15 residues. The CDR3 DNA sequence: TGTGCCACCAGTGATACCGGGTCAGACAATCAGCCCCAGCATTTT. Amino acid sequence: CATSDTGSDNQPQHF.

This clone was observed a handful of times. The chain has TRBV6-6 and TRBJ1-5, with 11 positions matching TRBD1. Germline CDR1 and CDR2: MNHNY and SVGAGI (reference sequence). The trim removed 5 bases at V and 6 bases at J, leaving 9 bases unmatched. The CDR3 contains 16 residues. The CDR3 sequence is CASSRTGTGGTQPQHF. The CDR3 bases are TGTGCCAGCAGTCGTACCGGGACAGGGGGTACTCAGCCCCAGCATTTT.

This clone was recorded a few times. This sequence joins TRBV7-9 and TRBJ2-1; 11 bases line up with TRBD2. The CDR3 consists of 16 residues. V gave up 8 bases and J gave up 8 bases; unmatched junction bases: 14. Germline CDR1 SEHNR, CDR2 FQNEAQ (reference sequence). The CDR3 DNA reads TGTGCCAGCCTGCATGGGGCTAGCGGGAGGAGGGATGAGCAGTTCTTC. Translating gives CASLHGASGRRDEQFF.

The chain is built from TRBV24-1 and TRBJ2-7; 9 nucleotides line up with TRBD1. This CDR3 is built from 13 residues. Germline V gives CDR1 KGHDR, CDR2 SFDVKD. V was clipped by 7 bases and J by 3 bases; unmatched bases: 3. The CDR3 loop is CATRKGQGYEQYF. CDR3 sequence (DNA): TGTGCCACCAGGAAGGGACAGGGCTACGAGCAGTACTTC.

This clone was observed once. This rearrangement joins TRBV24-1 to TRBJ1-3; 11 nucleotides agree with TRBD1. V was clipped by 8 bases and J by 7 bases; unmatched bases: 9. Germline V gene lookup returns CDR1 KGHDR and CDR2 SFDVKD. The CDR3 is made up of 15 amino acids. CDR3 protein: CATILGGQGANTIYF. CDR3 in DNA: TGTGCCACCATCCTCGGAGGACAGGGGGCCAACACCATATATTTT.

This clone came up once. The chain employs TRBV4-3 and TRBJ2-3; tentatively, D is TRBD1 (5 bases). Trimming left V 4 bases short and J 0 bases short, with 14 bases between. Germline values: CDR1 LGHNA, CDR2 YSLEER. The length of the CDR3 is 16 residues. CDR3 sequence reads: CASSRYRSPSTDTQYF. The CDR3 coding sequence is TGCGCCAGCAGCCGATACAGGAGTCCTAGCACAGATACGCAGTATTTT.

This clone was observed once. The chain uses TRBV11-3 and TRBJ1-6; D not certain. Germline-derived CDR1 and CDR2 are SGHNT and YENEEA. Trimming pared 5 bases from V and 3 bases from J, leaving 5 bases between. The CDR3 is made up of 13 amino acids. CDR3 sequence (DNA): TGTGCCAGCAGCCGGAGCTATAATTCACCCCTCCACTTT. Translation gives CASSRSYNSPLHF. Using reference TRBV11-3 and TRBJ1-6 for the parts outside the CDR3, the full variable domain is EAGVVQSPRYKIIEKKQPVAFWCNPISGHNTLYWYLQNLGQGPELLIRYENEEAVDDSQLPKDRFSAERLKGVDSTLKIQPAELGDSAVYLCASSRSYNSPLHFGNGTRLTVT.

This clone was seen a few times. The chain uses TRBV28 and TRBJ1-1; D is possibly TRBD1 (5 bases). Trimming cost V 6 bases and J 8 bases, with 22 bases left between them. The CDR3 is 15 residues long. CDR1 MDHEN and CDR2 SYDVKM come from the germline V gene. CDR3 DNA sequence: TGTGCCAGCAGACGCTATATTCAGGGTAAGATCGAAGCTTTCTTT. Protein: CASRRYIQGKIEAFF.

This rearrangement joins TRBV11-2 to TRBJ1-1; 7 bases agree with TRBD1. J lost 4 bases, V lost 5 bases, and 1 base had no gene match. This CDR3 is built from 12 residues. Germline CDR1 is SGHAT and CDR2 is FQNNGV. CDR3 DNA sequence: TGTGCCAGCAGCGCAGGGGGCACTGAAGCTTTCTTT. Protein: CASSAGGTEAFF.

The chain recombines TRBV7-2 with TRBJ1-2; TRBD1 might be the D (6 bases). This CDR3 has 12 amino acids. Trimming left V 4 bases short and J 3 bases short, with 6 bases between. The germline V gene encodes CDR1 SGHTA and CDR2 FQGNSA. CDR3 amino acids: CASSSGDYGYTF. Written as DNA, the CDR3 is TGTGCCAGCAGCTCAGGGGACTATGGCTACACCTTC.

The V call is TRBV29-1, the J call TRBJ1-3; 7 bases match TRBD1. Germline CDR1 reads SQVTM; CDR2 reads ANQGSEA. This CDR3 region has 14 residues. Trimming took 3 bases from V and 2 from J; bases not matched to a gene: 4. CDR3 nucleotide sequence: TGCAGCGTTGAGAGGGGGCGGGCTGGAAACACCATATATTTT. As protein: CSVERGRAGNTIYF.

J is TRBJ1-4 and V is TRBV28, with TRBD1 identical over 10 bases. Losses at the gene ends were 7 bases for V and 8 bases for J; bases not matched to a gene: 10. The CDR3 runs to 15 residues. The germline CDR1 and CDR2 sequences are MDHEN and SYDVKM. The CDR3 DNA is TGTGCCAGCAACCCGGGGACAGGGGTAGAAGAAAAACTGTTTTTT. Translating it yields CASNPGTGVEEKLFF.

V is TRBV7-3 and J is TRBJ2-1, with D maybe TRBD2 (5 bases). Germline lookup yields CDR1 SGHTA and CDR2 FQGTGA. V was trimmed by 0 bases and J by 5 bases, leaving 14 bases between them. The CDR3 sequence is 16 residues long. The CDR3 is CASSLTPREGNNEQFF. Here the CDR3 DNA reads TGTGCCAGCAGCTTAACTCCTCGGGAAGGGAACAATGAGCAGTTCTTC.